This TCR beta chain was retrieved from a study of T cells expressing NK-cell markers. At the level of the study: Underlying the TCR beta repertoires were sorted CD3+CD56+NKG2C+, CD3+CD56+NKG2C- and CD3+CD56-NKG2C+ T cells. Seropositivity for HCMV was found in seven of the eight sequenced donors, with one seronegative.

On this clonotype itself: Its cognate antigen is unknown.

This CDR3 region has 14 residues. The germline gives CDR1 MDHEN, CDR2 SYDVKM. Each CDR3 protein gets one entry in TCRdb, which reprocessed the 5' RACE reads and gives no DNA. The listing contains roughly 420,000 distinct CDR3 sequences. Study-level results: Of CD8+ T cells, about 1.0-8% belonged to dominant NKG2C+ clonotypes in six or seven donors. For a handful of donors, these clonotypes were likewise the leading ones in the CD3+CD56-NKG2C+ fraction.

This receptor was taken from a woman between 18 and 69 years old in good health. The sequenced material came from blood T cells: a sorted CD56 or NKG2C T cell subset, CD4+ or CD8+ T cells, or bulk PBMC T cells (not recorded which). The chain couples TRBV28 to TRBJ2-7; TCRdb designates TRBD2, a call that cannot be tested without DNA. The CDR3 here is CASTPGLTNYEQYF.